The entry below describes one TCR beta chain. Its antigen target is currently unknown. The input lacks base qualities; no much larger clone sits a single base away. This record belongs to a study of blood T cell repertoires in COVID-19 (dated by TCRdb to 2018 to 2020). About the investigation overall: Samples from collaborators originated in the United States, Italy and Spain and spanned both the acute and convalescent phases of COVID-19. Where HLA class I and class II types were available, the types were taken from metadata supplied by the sample provider, not from assay-based typing. Subjects who had been exposed to COVID-19, were actively infected with it, or had recovered from it provided the deeply sampled blood TCRbeta repertoires that made up the dataset. The sample metadata nearly always contained a de-identified subject ID, COVID-19 status, age in years and sex. The prospective study material was composed of cDNA or gDNA derived from T cells, B-cell-depleted T cells, or PBMCs. The samples were drawn from the first 160 participants of the ongoing ImmuneRACE study and from 950 to 1,500 subjects provided by 6 global collaborators. The repertoires were made available in a free public database intended to serve as a resource for research on the immune response to SARS-CoV-2.

TCRbeta CDR3 regions were amplified from genomic DNA by means of the immunoSEQ Assay, a bias-controlled multiplex PCR. Per the original workflow: Nucleated cell counts per sample were estimated from amplification of reference gene primers within the assay. To quantify the absolute abundance of each unique TCRbeta CDR3 rearrangement, sequence reads were collapsed and filtered. For each sample, productive Simpson clonality was calculated by taking the square root of Simpson's diversity index across productive rearrangements. Imported from immuneACCESS, the table was reduced by TCRdb to in-frame sequences with V and J called. These copies leave out some clones; in studies compared against another copy, an unresolved V gene accounts for under half, and the cause of the remainder is not known. That table is the source of V, J and clone size, and D and trimming were worked out from the DNA. Across this sample there are a few hundred thousand clones, with around nine tenths seen only once. Together, the top ten hold approximately 12% of the sample.

CDR1 and CDR2 were assigned from the germline V gene as SQVTM and ANQGSEA. Trimming accounts for 3 bases at V and 7 bases at J, while the number of junction bases matched to no gene is 2. Inclusive of the bounding cysteine and phenylalanine, the CDR3 is 12 residues long. Only the CDR3 region is kept as DNA, spanning 36 bases read in frame from base 1. The study at large found these results: The quantity of clinical and demographic metadata differed by source and by participant and was supplied without curation.

The collaborating institutions used their own protocols to collect whole blood in K2EDTA tubes. Collaborator samples were shipped for TCRbeta analysis as frozen whole blood, isolated PBMCs, or DNA extracted from either sample type. Sequencing input: peripheral blood. The V and J segments used are TRBV29-1 and TRBJ1-4, with TRBD1 matching 7 junction bases. This TCR came from a woman aged 60-75 years with acute or convalescent COVID-19. The DNA sequence is TGCAGCGTTGACACAGGGGTTGAAAAACTGTTTTTT. This gives the protein CSVDTGVEKLFF.